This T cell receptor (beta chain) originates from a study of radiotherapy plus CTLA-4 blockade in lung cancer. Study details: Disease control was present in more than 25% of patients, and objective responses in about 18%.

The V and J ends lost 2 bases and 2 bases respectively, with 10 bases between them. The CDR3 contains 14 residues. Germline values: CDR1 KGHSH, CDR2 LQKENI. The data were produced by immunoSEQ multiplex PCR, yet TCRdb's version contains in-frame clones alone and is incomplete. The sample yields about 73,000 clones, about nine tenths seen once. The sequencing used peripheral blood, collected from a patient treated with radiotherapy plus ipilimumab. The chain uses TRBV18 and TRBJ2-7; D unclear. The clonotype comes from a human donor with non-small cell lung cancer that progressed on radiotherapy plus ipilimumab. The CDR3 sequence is CASSPGLNPYEQYV. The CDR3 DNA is TGTGCCAGCTCACCAGGTCTCAACCCCTACGAGCAGTACGTC.